The TCR beta chain described here comes from a study of blood T cell repertoires in COVID-19. Overall study: Donors in the United States, Italy and Spain gave samples during acute or convalescent COVID-19. T cells, B-cell-depleted T cells, or PBMCs provided the cDNA or gDNA that served as material.

Sequencing was performed with immunoSEQ multiplex PCR; in TCRdb, only in-frame clones are kept and a portion is missing. Among fewer than 250,000 clones listed, approximately 85% were seen once. The study recruited people aged about 18 to 90 years across roughly 25 US areas. Grouping used clinical history reported by participants in a survey and questionnaire. CDR1 DFQATT and CDR2 SNEGSKA come from the germline V gene (reference sequence). The junction had 4 bases not matched to a gene; V was cut back by 3 bases and J by 3 bases. The CDR3 sequence is 13 residues long. The chain employs TRBV20-1 and TRBJ2-7, with 8 bases that match TRBD2. Sequencing was performed on PBMCs or T cells enriched from blood (not recorded which). The TCR was taken from a woman between 50 and 59 years old with acute COVID-19. The CDR3 DNA follows: TGCAGTGCTAGTGGCGGGACTAGCTACGAGCAGTACTTC. This encodes CSASGGTSYEQYF.